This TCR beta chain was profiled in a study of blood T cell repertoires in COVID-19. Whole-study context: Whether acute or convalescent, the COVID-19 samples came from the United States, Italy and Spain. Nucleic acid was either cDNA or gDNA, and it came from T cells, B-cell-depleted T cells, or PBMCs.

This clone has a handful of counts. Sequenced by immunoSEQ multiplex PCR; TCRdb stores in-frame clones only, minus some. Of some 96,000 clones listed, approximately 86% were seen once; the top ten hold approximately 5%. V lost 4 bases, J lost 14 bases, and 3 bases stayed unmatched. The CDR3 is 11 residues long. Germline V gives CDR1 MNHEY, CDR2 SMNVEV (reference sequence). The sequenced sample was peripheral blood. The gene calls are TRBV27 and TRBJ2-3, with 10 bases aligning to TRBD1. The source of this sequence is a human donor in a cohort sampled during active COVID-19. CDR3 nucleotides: TGTGCCAGCAGTTCGGGACAGGGGCGGTATTTT. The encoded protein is CASSSGQGRYF.